This TCR beta chain is from a study of shared clonotypes between healthy human individuals. Study-level points and caveats: Sequencing depth was a factor that was expected to affect clonotype sharing among donors.

From germline, CDR1 is MNHNS and CDR2 SASEGT. The CDR3 sequence is 15 residues long. The V end lost 7 bases, the J end lost 0 bases, and 13 bases lay between the germline ends. Amplification in unsorted PBMC replicate PCRs started from about 320 ng DNA, which equals tens of thousands of T cell genomes. Source study methods: ImmunoSEQ only sent back junction sequences with no quality scores, so filtering was done differently. Here immunoSEQ multiplex PCR was the method, and the copy in TCRdb shows in-frame clones only, minus some. The D gene and trimming were derived from the DNA, and the V and J assignments and clone size from that table. The sample contains roughly 500,000 clones, around 80% of which appear only once. This clone was picked up a small number of times. Its specificity is unknown.

The sequence was obtained from a woman between 35 and 50 years old in good health. Some clones in this sample may be carry-over from other donors' samples. The sequenced sample was PBMCs. V and J are TRBV6-1 and TRBJ2-1, with a weak D call TRBD1 (5 bases). The DNA of the CDR3 is TGTGCCAGCAATAGGGGCCATAGCTCCTACAATGAGCAGTTCTTC. As protein: CASNRGHSSYNEQFF.